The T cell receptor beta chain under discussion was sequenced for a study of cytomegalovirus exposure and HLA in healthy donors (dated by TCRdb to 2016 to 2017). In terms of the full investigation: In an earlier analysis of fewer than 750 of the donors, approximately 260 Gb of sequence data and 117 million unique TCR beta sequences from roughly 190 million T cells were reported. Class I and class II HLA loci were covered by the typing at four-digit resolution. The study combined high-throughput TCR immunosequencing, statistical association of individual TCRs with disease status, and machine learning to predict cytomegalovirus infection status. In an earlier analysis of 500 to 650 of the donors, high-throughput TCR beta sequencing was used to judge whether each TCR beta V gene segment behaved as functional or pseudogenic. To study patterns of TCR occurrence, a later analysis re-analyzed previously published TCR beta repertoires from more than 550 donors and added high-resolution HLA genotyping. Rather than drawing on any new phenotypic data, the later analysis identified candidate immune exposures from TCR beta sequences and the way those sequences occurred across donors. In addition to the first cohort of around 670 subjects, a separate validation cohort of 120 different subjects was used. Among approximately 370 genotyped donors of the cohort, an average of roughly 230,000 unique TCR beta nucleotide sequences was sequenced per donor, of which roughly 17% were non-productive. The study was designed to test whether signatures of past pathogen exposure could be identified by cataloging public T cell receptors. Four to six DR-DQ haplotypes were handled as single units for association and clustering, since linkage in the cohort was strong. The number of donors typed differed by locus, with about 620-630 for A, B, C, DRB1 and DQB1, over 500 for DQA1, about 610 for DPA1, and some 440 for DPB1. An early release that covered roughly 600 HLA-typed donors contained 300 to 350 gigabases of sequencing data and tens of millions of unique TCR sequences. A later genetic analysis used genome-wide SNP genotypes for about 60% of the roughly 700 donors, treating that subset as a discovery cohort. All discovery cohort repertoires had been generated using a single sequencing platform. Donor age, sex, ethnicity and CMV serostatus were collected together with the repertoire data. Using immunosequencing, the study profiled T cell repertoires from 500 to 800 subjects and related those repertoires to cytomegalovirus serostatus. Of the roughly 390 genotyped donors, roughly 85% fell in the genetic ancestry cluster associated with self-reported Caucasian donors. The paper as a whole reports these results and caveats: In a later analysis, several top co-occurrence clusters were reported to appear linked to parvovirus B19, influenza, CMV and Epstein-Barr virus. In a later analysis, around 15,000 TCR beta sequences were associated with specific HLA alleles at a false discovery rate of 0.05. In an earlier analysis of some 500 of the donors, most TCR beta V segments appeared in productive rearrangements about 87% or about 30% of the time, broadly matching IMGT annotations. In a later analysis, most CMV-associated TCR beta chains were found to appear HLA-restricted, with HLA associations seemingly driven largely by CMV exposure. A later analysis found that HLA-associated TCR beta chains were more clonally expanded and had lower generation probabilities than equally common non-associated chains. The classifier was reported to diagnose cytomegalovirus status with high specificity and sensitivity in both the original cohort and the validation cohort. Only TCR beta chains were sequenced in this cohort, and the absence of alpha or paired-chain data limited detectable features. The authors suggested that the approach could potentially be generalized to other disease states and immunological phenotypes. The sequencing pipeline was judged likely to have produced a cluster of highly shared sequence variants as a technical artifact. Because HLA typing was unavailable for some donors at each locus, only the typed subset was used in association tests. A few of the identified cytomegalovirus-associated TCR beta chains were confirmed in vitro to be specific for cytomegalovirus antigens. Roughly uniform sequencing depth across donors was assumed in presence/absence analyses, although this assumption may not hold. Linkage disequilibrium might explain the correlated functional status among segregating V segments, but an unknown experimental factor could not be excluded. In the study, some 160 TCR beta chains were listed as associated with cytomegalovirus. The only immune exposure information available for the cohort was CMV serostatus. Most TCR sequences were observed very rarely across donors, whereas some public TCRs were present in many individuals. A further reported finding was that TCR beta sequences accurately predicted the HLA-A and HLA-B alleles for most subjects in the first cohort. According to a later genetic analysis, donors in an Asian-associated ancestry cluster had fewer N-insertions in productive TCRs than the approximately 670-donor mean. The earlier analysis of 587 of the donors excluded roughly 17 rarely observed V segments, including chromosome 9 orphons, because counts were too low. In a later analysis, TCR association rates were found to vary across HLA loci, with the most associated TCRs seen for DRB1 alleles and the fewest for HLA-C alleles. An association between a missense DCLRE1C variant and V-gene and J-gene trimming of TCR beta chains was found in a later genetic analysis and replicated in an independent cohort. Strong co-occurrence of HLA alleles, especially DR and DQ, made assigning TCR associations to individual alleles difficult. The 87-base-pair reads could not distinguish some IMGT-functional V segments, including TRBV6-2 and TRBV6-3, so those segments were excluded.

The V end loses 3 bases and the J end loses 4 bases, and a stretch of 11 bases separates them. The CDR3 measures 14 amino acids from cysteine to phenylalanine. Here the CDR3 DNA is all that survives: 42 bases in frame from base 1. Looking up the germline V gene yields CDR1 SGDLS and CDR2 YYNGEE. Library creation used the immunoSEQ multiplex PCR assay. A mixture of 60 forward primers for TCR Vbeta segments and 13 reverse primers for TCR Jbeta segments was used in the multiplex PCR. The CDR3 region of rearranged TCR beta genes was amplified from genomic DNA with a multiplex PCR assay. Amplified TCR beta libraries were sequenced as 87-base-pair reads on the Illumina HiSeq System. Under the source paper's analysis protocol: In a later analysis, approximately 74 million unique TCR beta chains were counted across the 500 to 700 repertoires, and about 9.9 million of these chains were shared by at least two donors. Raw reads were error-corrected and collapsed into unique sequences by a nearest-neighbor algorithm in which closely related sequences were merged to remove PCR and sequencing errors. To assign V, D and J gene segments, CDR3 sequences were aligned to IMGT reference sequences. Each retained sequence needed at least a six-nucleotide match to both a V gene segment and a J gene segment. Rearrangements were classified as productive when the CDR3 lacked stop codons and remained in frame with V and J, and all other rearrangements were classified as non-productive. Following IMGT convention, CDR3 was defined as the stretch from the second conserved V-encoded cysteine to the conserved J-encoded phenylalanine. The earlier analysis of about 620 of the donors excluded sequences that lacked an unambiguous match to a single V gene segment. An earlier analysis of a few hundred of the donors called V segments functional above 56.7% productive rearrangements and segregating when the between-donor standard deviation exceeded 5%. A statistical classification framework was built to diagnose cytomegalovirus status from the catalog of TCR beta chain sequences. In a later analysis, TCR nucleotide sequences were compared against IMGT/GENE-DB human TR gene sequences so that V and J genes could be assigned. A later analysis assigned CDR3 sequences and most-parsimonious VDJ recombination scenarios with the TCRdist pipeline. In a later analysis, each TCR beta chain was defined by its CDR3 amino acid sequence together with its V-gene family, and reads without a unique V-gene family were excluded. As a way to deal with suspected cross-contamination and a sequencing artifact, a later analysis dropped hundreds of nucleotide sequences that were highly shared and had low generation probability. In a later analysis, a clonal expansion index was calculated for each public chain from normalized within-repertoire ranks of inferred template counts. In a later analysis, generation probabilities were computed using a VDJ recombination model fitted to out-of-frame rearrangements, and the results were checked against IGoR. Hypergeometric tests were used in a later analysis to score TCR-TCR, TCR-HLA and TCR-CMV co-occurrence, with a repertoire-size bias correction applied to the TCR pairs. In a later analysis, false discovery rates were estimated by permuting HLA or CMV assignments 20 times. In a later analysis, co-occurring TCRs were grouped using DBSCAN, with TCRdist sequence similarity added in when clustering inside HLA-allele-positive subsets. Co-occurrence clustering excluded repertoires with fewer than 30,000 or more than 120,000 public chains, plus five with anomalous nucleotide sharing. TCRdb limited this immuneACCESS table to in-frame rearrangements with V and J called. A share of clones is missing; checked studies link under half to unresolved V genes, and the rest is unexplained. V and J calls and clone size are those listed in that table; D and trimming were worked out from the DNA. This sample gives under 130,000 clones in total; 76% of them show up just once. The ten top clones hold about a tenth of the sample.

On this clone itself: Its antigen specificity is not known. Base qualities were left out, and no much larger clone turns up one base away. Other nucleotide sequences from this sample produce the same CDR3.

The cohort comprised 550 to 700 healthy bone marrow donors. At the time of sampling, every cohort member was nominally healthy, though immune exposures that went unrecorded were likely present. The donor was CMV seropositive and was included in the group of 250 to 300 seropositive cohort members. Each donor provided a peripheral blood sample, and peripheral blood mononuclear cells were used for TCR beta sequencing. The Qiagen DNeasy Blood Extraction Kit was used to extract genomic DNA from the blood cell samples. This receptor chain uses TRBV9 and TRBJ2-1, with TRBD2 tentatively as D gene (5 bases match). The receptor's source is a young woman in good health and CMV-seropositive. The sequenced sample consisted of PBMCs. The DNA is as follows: TGTGCCAGCAGCGCAAGCGGTAATTACAATGAGCAGTTCTTC. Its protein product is CASSASGNYNEQFF.